The subject of this entry is one TCR beta chain. These data are taken from a study of T cell changes during pregnancy in multiple sclerosis. Some clones are missing from TCRdb's copy, which holds only in-frame ones; the method was immunoSEQ multiplex PCR. The table lists under 85,000 clones, 75% to 90% of them singletons, with 8% to 10% in the top ten. Germline lookup yields CDR1 SQVTM and CDR2 ANQGSEA. This CDR3 spans 13 amino acids. V was clipped by 4 bases and J by 0 bases, with 10 bases between them. The chain carries TRBV29-1 and TRBJ2-7; D perhaps matches TRBD1 (6 bases). The sequenced sample was peripheral blood, obtained after pregnancy. This receptor was taken from a female donor in good health, enrolled as a control in a pregnancy study. CDR3: CSVGTGSSYEQYF. DNA of the CDR3: TGCAGCGTTGGTACAGGGAGCTCCTACGAGCAGTACTTC.